Following are 9 T cell receptor beta chains from one sample sequenced in a study of OX40 agonist ivuxolimab in advanced cancers. Data came from immunoSEQ multiplex PCR; TCRdb stores just in-frame clones and leaves some out. The repertoire holds approximately 39,000 clones, with roughly nine tenths as singletons. The sample consisted of CD4+ or CD8+ T cells sorted from blood, taken in a trial of the OX40 agonist ivuxolimab. These receptors came from an adult with an advanced solid tumor such as melanoma, head and neck, liver or kidney cancer.

The V and J genes are TRBV25-1 and TRBJ2-3; D is ambiguous. The V and J ends lost 1 base and 8 bases respectively, with 4 bases between them. The CDR3 extends over 11 amino acids. The V gene's germline CDR1 is MGHDK and CDR2 SYGVNS. As DNA, the CDR3 is TGTGCCAGCAGTGAATCGAGTACGCAGTATTTT. It encodes CASSESSTQYF.

This clone has a single count. The chain has TRBV28 and TRBJ1-2; possibly TRBD1 for D (6 bases). This CDR3 contains 15 residues. In germline, CDR1 is MDHEN, CDR2 SYDVKM. The V end lost 7 bases, the J end lost 6 bases, and 21 bases lay between the germline ends. CDR3 bases: TGTGCCAGCATATCCTGGAGGGGGGCGACCGATGGCTACACCTTC. It encodes CASISWRGATDGYTF.

The chain couples TRBV5-5 to TRBJ2-4; 7 bases line up with TRBD2. Unmatched junction bases numbered 8, after V lost 2 bases and J lost 6 bases. Germline V gene sequence: CDR1 SGHKS, CDR2 YYEKEE (reference sequence). This CDR3 comprises 15 residues. The CDR3 spells CASSLWEGPGNIQYF. In nucleotides, the CDR3 is TGTGCCAGCAGCTTATGGGAGGGGCCCGGAAACATTCAGTACTTC. The variable domain in full, completed from reference TRBV5-5 and TRBJ2-4, reads DAGVTQSPTHLIKTRGQQVTLRCSPISGHKSVSWYQQVLGQGPQFIFQYYEKEERGRGNFPDRFSARQFPNYSSELNVNALLLGDSALYLCASSLWEGPGNIQYFGAGTRLSVL.

This sequence joins TRBV5-1 and TRBJ2-7, with TRBD1 identical over 7 bases. CDR3 length: 16 residues. V was pared by 0 bases and J by 3 bases, with 9 bases of the junction left unmatched. Germline V gene lookup returns CDR1 SGHRS and CDR2 YFSETQ. The CDR3: CASSLGQGVVGYEQYF. DNA for the CDR3: TGCGCCAGCAGCTTGGGACAGGGTGTGGTGGGCTACGAGCAGTACTTC.

The chain has TRBV6-5 and TRBJ1-4; no clear D gene. CDR1 and CDR2 (germline): MNHEY, SVGAGI. The V end was cut by 4 bases, the J end by 8 bases, with 20 bases between. This CDR3 spans 16 amino acids. The CDR3 loop reads CASSSPREGRYEKLFF. In DNA form, the CDR3 reads TGTGCCAGCAGTTCTCCTCGGGAGGGTCGGTACGAAAAACTGTTTTTT.

The chain links TRBV9 to TRBJ1-2; D remains ambiguous. V lost 3 bases to trimming and J lost 6 bases, with 9 bases between them. CDR1 is SGDLS, CDR2 YYNGEE, per germline. The CDR3 contains 12 residues. CDR3 region: CASSGQTNGYTF. The CDR3 DNA is TGTGCCAGCAGCGGGCAGACGAATGGCTACACCTTC.

The rearrangement links TRBV5-4 to TRBJ1-2; D gene unclear. CDR3 length equals 16 residues. Germline V gene data show CDR1 as SGHNT and CDR2 as YYREEE (reference sequence). V lost 4 bases, J lost 6 bases, and 22 bases lay in between. The CDR3 bases are TGTGCCAGCAGCATGGGGTACAGTACCCCCCTCGATGGCTACACCTTC. Amino acids: CASSMGYSTPLDGYTF. The full variable domain, its missing parts supplied by reference TRBV5-4 and TRBJ1-2, is ETGVTQSPTHLIKTRGQQVTLRCSSQSGHNTVSWYQQALGQGPQFIFQYYREEENGRGNFPPRFSGLQFPNYSSELNVNALELDDSALYLCASSMGYSTPLDGYTFGSGTRLTVV.

This rearrangement joins TRBV7-9 to TRBJ2-2; D not certain. This CDR3 spans 15 amino acids. From germline, CDR1 is SEHNR and CDR2 FQNEAQ (reference sequence). The V gene lost 5 bases and the J gene lost 1 base, with 11 bases spanning the gap. CDR3 nucleotides: TGTGCCAGCAGCGTAGAAGTAGTGAACACCGGGGAGCTGTTTTTT. It codes for CASSVEVVNTGELFF.

V usage is TRBV29-1 and J usage is TRBJ1-1; the D gene is possibly TRBD1 (5 bases). The germline V gene has CDR1 SQVTM and CDR2 ANQGSEA. The CDR3 covers 14 residues. The ends were cut back, 7 bases at V and 1 base at J, with 16 bases in the middle. In nucleotides, the CDR3 is TGCAGCGGAAGGGGTACGGGGTCGAACACTGAAGCTTTCTTT. This gives the protein CSGRGTGSNTEAFF.